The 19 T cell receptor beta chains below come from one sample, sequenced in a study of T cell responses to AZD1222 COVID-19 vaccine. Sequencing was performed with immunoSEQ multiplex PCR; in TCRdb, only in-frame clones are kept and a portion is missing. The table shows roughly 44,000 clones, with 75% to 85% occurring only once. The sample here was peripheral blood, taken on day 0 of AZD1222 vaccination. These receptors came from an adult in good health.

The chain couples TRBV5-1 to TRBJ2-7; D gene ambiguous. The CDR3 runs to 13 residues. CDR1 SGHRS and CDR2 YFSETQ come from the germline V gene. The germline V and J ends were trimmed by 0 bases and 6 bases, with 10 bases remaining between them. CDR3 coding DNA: TGCGCCAGCAGCTTGGGTCCCCTGGGCGAGCAGTACTTC. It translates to CASSLGPLGEQYF.

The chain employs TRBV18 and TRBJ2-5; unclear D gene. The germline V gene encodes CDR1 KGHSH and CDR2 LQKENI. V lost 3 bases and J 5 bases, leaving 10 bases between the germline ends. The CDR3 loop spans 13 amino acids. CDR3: CASSPGHGETQYF. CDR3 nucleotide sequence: TGTGCCAGCTCACCCGGTCATGGCGAGACCCAGTACTTC. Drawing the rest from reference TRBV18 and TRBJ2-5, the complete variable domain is NAGVMQNPRHLVRRRGQEARLRCSPMKGHSHVYWYRQLPEEGLKFMVYLQKENIIDESGMPKERFSAEFPKEGPSILRIQQVVRGDSAAYFCASSPGHGETQYFGPGTRLLVL.

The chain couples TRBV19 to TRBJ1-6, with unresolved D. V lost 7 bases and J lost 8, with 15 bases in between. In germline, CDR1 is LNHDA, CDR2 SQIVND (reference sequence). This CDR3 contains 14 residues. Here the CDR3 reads CASTVGFNYSPLHF. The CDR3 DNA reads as TGTGCCAGTACCGTGGGGTTCAATTATTCACCCCTCCACTTT. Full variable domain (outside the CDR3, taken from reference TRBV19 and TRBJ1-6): DGGITQSPKYLFRKEGQNVTLSCEQNLNHDAMYWYRQDPGQGLRLIYYSQIVNDFQKGDIAEGYSVSREKKESFPLTVTSAQKNPTAFYLCASTVGFNYSPLHFGNGTRLTVT.

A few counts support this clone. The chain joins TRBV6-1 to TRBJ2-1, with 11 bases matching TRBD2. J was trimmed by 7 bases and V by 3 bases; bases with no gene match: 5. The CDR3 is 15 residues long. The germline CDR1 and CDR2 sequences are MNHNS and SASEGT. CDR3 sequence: CASSEWLAGGNEQFF. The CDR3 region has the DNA TGTGCCAGCAGTGAGTGGTTAGCGGGAGGGAATGAGCAGTTCTTC.

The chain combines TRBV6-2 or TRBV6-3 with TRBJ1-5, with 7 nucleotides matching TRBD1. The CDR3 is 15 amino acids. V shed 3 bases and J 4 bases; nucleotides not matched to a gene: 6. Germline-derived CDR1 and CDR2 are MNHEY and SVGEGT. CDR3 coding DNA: TGTGCCAGCAGTTATGGCCAGGGGGTGAATCAGCCCCAGCATTTT. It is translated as CASSYGQGVNQPQHF.

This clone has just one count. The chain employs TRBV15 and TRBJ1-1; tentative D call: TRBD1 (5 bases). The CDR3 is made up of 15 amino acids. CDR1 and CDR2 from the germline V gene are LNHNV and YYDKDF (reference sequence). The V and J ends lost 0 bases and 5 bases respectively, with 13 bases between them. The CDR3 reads CATSRDLVGGTEAFF. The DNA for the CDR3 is TGTGCCACCAGCAGAGATCTTGTGGGGGGAACTGAAGCTTTCTTT.

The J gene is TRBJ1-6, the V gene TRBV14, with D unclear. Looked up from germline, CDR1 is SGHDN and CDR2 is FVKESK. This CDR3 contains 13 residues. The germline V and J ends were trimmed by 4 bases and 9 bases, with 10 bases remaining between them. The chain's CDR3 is CASSPFGSSPLHF. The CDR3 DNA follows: TGTGCCAGCAGCCCCTTTGGCAGTTCACCCCTCCACTTT.

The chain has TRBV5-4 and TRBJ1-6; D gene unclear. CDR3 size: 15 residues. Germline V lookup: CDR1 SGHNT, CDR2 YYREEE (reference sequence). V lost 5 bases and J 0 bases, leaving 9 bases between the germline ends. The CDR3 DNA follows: TGTGCCAGCAGTATCCAAGGCTCCTATAATTCACCCCTCCACTTT. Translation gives CASSIQGSYNSPLHF.

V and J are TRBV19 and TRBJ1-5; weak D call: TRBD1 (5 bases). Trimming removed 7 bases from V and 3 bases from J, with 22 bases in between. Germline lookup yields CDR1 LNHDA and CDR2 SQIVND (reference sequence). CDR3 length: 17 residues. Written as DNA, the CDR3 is TGTGCCAGTACCTCGGGACTAGGGTCGGGGCCCAATCAGCCCCAGCATTTT. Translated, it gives CASTSGLGSGPNQPQHF. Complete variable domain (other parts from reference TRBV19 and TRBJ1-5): DGGITQSPKYLFRKEGQNVTLSCEQNLNHDAMYWYRQDPGQGLRLIYYSQIVNDFQKGDIAEGYSVSREKKESFPLTVTSAQKNPTAFYLCASTSGLGSGPNQPQHFGDGTRLSIL.

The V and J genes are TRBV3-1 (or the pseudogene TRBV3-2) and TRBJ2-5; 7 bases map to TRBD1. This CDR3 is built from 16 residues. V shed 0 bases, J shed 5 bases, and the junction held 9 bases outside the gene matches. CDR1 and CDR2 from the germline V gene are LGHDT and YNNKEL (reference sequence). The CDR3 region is CASSQDIGDRVETQYF. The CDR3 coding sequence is TGTGCCAGCAGCCAAGATATCGGAGACAGGGTCGAGACCCAGTACTTC.

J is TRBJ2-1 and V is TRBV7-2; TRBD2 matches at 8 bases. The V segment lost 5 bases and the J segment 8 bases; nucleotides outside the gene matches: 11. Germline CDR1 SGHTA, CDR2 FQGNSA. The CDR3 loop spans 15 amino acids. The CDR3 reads CASSTSGLGSDEQFF. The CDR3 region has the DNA TGTGCCAGCAGCACCTCGGGACTAGGCTCCGATGAGCAGTTCTTC.

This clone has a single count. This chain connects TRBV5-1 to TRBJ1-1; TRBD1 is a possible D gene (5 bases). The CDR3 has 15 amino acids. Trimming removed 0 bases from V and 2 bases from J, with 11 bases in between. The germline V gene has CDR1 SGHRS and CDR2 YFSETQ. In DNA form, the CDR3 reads TGCGCCAGCAGCTTGGCGAGGACAAGTAACACTGAAGCTTTCTTT. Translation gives CASSLARTSNTEAFF.

CDR3 residues: CSVEEREKLFF. CDR3 bases: TGCAGCGTTGAGGAAAGGGAAAAACTGTTTTTT. J is TRBJ1-4 and V is TRBV29-1, with no clear D. CDR1 and CDR2 from the germline V gene are SQVTM and ANQGSEA. V shed 3 bases and J shed 8 bases, with 7 bases lying between them. There are 11 residues in the CDR3.

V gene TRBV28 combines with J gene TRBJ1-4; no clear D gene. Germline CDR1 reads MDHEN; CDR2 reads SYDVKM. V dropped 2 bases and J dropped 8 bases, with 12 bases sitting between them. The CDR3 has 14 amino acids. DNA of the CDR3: TGTGCCAGCAGTTTACAGGTGGGCTTGGAAAAACTGTTTTTT. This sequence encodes CASSLQVGLEKLFF.

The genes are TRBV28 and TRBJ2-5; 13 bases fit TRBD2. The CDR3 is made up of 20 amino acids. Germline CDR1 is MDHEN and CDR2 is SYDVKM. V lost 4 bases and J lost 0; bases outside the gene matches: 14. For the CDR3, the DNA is TGTGCCAGCAGTTCTACCGGACTAGCGGGAGTCTTTGGGTACCAAGAGACCCAGTACTTC. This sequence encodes CASSSTGLAGVFGYQETQYF.

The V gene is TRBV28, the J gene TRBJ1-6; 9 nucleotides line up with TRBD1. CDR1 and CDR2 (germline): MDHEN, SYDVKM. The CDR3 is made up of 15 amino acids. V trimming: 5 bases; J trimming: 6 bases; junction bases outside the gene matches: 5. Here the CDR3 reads CASSRRTGANSPLHF. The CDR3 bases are TGTGCCAGCAGTAGAAGGACAGGGGCTAATTCACCCCTCCACTTT.

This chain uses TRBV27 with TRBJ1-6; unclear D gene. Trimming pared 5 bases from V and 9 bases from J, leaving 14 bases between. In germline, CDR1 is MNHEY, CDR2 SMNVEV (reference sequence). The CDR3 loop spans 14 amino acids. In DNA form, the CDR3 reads TGTGCCAGCAGTCCCCGGCAGGAGGGTTCACCCCTCCACTTT. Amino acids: CASSPRQEGSPLHF.

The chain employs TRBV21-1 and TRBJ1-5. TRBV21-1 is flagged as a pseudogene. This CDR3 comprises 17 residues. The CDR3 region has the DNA TGTGCCAGCAGCCTATCCAACCTAGGGGGGCGGAATCAGCCCCAGCATTTT. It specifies CASSLSNLGGRNQPQHF.

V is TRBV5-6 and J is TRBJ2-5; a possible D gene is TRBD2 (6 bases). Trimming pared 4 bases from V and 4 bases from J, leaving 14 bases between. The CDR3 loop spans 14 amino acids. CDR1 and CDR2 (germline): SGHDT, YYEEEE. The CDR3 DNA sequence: TGTGCCAGCAGCGCCGGGGGTTGGGGAGAGACCCAGTACTTC. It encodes CASSAGGWGETQYF.